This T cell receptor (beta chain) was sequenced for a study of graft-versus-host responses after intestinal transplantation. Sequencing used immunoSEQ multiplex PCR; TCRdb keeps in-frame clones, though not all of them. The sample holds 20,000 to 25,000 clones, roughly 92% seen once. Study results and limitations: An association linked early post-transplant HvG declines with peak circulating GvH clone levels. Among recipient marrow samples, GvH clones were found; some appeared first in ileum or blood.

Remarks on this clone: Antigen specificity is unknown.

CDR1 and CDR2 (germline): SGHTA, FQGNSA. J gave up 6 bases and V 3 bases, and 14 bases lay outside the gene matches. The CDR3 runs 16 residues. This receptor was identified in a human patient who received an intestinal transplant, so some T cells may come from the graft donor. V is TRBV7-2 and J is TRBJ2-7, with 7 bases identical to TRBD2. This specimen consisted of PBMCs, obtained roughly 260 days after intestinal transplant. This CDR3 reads CASSFGGGSGRGEQYF. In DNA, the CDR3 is TGTGCCAGCAGCTTCGGTGGCGGGAGTGGGAGGGGCGAGCAGTACTTC.